This T cell receptor beta chain came from a study of blood T cell repertoires in COVID-19. Background on the study: Acute and convalescent COVID-19 specimens originated in the United States, Italy and Spain. T cells, B-cell-depleted T cells, or PBMCs supplied cDNA or gDNA.

V lost 0 bases and J 0 bases, leaving 12 bases between the germline ends. Germline loops: CDR1 MGHRA, CDR2 YSYEKL. The CDR3 runs to 17 residues. Under the authors' procedure: Estimation of nucleated cell counts was performed using reference gene primer amplification. Assay: immunoSEQ multiplex PCR; the TCRdb copy retains only in-frame clones and omits some. V, J and clone size were drawn from that table, and D and trimming were deduced from the DNA. The sample has approximately 210,000 clones; approximately 80% are singletons. The J gene is TRBJ1-5, the V gene TRBV4-1; no clear D gene. The sequence came from a human donor in a cohort sampled during active COVID-19. The sequenced material came from peripheral blood. The CDR3 nucleotides are TGCGCCAGCAGCCAAGAGTTCGGGGATTATAGCAATCAGCCCCAGCATTTT. It codes for CASSQEFGDYSNQPQHF.